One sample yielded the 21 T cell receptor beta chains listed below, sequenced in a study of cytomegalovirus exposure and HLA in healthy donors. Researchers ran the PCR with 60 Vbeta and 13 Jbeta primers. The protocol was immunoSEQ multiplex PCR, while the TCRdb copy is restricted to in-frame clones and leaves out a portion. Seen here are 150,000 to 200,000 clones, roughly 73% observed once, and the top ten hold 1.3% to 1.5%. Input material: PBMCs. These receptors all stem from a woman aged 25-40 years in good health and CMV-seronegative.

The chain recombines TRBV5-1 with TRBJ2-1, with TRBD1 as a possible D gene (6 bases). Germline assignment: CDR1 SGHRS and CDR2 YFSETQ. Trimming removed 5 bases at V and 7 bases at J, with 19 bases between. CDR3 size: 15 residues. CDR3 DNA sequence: TGCGCCAGCAGTGGTGACTGGGGGCTAGGTAATGAGCAGTTCTTC. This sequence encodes CASSGDWGLGNEQFF.

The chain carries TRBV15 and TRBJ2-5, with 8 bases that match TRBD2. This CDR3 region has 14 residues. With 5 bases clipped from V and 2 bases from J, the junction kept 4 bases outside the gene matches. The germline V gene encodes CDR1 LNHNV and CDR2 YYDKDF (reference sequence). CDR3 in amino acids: CATSHSGGQETQYF. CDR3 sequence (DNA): TGTGCCACCAGCCACAGCGGGGGACAAGAGACCCAGTACTTC.

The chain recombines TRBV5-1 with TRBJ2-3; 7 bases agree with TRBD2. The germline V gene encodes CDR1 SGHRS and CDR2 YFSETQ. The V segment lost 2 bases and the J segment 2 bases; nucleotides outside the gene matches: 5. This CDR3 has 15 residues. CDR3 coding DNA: TGCGCCAGCAGCTTTGGCGGGGGAGTCACAGATACGCAGTATTTT. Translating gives CASSFGGGVTDTQYF.

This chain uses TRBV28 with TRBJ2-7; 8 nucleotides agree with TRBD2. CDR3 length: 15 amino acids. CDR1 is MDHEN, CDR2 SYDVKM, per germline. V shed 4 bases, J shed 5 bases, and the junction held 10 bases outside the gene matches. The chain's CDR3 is CASSSLRGGMDEQYF. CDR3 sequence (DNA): TGTGCCAGCAGTTCCCTTCGGGGGGGAATGGACGAGCAGTACTTC.

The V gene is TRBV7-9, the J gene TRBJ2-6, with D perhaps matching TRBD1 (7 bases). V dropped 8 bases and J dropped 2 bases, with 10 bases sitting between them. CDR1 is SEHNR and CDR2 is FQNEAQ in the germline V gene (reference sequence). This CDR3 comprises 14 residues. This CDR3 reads CASGGTAGANVLTF. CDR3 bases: TGTGCCAGCGGCGGGACAGCTGGGGCCAACGTCCTGACTTTC.

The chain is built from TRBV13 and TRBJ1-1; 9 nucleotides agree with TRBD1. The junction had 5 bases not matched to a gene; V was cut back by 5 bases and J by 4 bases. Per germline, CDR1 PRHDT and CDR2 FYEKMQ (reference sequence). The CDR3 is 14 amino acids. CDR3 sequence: CASSLQGAATEAFF. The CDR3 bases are TGTGCCAGCAGCCTACAGGGGGCGGCCACTGAAGCTTTCTTT. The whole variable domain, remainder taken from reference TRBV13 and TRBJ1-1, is AAGVIQSPRHLIKEKRETATLKCYPIPRHDTVYWYQQGPGQDPQFLISFYEKMQSDKGSIPDRFSAQQFSDYHSELNMSSLELGDSALYFCASSLQGAATEAFFGQGTRLTVV.

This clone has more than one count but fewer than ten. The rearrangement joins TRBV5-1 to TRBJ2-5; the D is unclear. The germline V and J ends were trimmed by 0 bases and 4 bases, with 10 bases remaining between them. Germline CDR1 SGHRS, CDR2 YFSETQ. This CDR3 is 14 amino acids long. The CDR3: CASSLEHPGETQYF. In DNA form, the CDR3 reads TGCGCCAGCAGCTTGGAACACCCAGGAGAGACCCAGTACTTC.

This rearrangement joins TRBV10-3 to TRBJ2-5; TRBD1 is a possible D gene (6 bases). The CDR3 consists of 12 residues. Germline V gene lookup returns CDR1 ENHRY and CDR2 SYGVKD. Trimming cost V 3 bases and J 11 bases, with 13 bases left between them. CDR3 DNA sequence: TGTGCCATCAGTGAACGGGCAGGGGAGCAGTACTTC. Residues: CAISERAGEQYF.

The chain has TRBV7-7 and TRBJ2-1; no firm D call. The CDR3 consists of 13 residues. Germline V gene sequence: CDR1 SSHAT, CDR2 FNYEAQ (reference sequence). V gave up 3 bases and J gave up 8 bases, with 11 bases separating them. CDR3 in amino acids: CASSFAAKDEQFF. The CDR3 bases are TGTGCCAGCAGCTTCGCAGCGAAAGATGAGCAGTTCTTC.

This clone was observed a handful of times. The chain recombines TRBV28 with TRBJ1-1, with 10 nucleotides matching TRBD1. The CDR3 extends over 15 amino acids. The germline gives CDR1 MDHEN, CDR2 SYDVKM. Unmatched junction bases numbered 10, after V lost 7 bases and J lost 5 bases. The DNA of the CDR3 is TGTGCCAGCACTTCCGCCGGGACAGGGGAAACTGAAGCTTTCTTT. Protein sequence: CASTSAGTGETEAFF.

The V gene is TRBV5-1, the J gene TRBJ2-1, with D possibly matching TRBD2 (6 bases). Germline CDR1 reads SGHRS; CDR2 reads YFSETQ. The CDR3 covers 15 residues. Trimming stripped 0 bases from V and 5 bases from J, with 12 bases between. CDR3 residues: CASSLAEGRDNEQFF. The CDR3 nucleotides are TGCGCCAGCAGCTTGGCGGAGGGAAGGGACAATGAGCAGTTCTTC.

The CDR3 bases are TGTGCCAGCAGTGATTCCGCACAGGGGGCTGGCGAGCAGTACTTC. Translation: CASSDSAQGAGEQYF. The genes are TRBV2 and TRBJ2-7; TRBD1 matches 9 bases. The CDR3 is made up of 15 amino acids. Germline assignment: CDR1 SNHLY and CDR2 FYNNEI. Unmatched junction bases numbered 9, after V lost 3 bases and J lost 6 bases. The complete variable domain, with remaining parts taken from reference TRBV2 and TRBJ2-7, reads EPEVTQTPSHQVTQMGQEVILRCVPISNHLYFYWYRQILGQKVEFLVSFYNNEISEKSEIFDDQFSVERPDGSNFTLKIRSTKLEDSAMYFCASSDSAQGAGEQYFGPGTRLTVT.

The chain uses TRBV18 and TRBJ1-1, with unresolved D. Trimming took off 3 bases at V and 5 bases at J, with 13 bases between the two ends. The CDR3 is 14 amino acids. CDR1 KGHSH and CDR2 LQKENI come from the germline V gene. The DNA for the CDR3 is TGTGCCAGCTCACCCCGCGGGTATGGGACTGAAGCTTTCTTT. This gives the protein CASSPRGYGTEAFF.

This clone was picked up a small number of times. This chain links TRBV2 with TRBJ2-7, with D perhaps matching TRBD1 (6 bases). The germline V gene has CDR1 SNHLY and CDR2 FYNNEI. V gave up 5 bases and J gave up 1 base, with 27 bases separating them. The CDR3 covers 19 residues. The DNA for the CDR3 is TGTGCCAGCAGTAAACGGGACATAGCGAGCTTTAGGGCTTCCTACGAGCAGTACTTC. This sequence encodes CASSKRDIASFRASYEQYF.

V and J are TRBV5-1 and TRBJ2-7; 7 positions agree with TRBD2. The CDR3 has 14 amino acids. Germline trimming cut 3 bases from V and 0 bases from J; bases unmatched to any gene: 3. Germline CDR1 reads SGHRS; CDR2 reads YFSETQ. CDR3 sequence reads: CASSWGGSSYEQYF. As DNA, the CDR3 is TGCGCCAGCAGCTGGGGGGGGAGCTCCTACGAGCAGTACTTC.

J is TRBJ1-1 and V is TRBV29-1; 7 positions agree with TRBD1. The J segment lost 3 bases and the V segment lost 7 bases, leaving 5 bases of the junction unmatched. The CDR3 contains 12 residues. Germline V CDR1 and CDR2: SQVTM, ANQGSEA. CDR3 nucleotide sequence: TGCAGCGGGCACAGGGGTGACACTGAAGCTTTCTTT. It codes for CSGHRGDTEAFF.

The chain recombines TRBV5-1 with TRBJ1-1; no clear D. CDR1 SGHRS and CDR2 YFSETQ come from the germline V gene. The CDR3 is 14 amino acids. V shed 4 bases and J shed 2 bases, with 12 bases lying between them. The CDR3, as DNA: TGCGCCAGCAGCCACCCGTTCGGTAACACTGAAGCTTTCTTT. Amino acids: CASSHPFGNTEAFF.

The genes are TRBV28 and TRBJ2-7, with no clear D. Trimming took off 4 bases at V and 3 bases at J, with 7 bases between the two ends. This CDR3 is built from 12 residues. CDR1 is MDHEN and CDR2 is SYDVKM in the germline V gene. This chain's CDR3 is CASSWADYEQYF. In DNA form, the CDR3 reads TGTGCCAGCAGTTGGGCTGACTACGAGCAGTACTTC.

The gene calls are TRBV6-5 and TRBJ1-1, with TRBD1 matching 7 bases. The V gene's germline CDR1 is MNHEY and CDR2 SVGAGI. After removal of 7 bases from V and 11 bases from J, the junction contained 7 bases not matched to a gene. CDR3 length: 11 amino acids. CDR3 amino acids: CASKGALRAFF. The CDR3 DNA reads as TGTGCCAGCAAGGGGGCGTTGCGTGCTTTCTTT.

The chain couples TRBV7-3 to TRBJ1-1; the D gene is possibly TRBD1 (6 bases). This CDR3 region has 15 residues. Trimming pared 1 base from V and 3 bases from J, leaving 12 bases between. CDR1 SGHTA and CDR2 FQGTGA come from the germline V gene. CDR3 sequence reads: CASSLRGAGDTEAFF. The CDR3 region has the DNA TGTGCCAGCAGCTTAAGGGGAGCAGGGGACACTGAAGCTTTCTTT.

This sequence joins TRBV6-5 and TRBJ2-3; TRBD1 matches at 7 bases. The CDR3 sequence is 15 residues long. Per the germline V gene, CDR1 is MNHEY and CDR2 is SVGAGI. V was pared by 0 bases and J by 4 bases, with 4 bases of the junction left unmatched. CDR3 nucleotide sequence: TGTGCCAGCAGTTACTCGATCCAGGGGGCAGATACGCAGTATTTT. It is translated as CASSYSIQGADTQYF.